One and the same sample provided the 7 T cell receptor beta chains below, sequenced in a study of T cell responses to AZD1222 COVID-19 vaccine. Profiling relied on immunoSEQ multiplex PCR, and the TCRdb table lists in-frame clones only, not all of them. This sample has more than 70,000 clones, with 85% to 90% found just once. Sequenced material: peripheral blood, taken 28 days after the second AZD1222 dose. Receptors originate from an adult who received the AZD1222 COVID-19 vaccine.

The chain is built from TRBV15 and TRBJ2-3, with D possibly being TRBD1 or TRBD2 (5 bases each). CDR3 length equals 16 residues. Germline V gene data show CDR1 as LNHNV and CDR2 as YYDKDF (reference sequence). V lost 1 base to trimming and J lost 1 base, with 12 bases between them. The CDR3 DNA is TGTGCCACCAGCAGAGCTGGGGGTGGGGGCACAGATACGCAGTATTTT. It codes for CATSRAGGGGTDTQYF.

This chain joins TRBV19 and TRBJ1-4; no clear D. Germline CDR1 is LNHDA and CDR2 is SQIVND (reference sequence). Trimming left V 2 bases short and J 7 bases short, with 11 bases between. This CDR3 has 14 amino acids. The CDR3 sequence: CASSIRRSPEKLFF. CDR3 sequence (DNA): TGTGCCAGTAGTATACGGAGGAGTCCTGAAAAACTGTTTTTT.

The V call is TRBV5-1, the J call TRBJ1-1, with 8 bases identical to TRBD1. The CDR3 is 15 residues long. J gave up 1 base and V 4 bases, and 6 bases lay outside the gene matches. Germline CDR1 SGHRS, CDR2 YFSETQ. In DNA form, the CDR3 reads TGCGCCAGCAGCCGGGACAGGCGTCCGAACACTGAAGCTTTCTTT. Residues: CASSRDRRPNTEAFF.

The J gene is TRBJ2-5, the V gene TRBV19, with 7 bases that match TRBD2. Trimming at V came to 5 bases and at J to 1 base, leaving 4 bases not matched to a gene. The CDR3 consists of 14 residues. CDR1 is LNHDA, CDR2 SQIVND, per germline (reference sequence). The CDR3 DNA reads TGTGCCAGTAGTGACGGGGGGAGCCAAGAGACCCAGTACTTC. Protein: CASSDGGSQETQYF.

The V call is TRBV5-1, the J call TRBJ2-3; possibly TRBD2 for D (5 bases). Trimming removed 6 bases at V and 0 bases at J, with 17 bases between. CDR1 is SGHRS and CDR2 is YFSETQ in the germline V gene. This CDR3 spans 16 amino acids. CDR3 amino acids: CASTAGVGVSTDTQYF. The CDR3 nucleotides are TGCGCCAGCACGGCGGGTGTCGGGGTTAGCACAGATACGCAGTATTTT.

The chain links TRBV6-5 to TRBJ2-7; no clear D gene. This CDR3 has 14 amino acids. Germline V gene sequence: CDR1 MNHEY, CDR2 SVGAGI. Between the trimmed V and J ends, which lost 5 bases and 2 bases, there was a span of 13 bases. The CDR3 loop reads CASSPSRGTYEQYF. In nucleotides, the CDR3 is TGTGCCAGCAGTCCCTCCCGCGGAACCTACGAGCAGTACTTC.

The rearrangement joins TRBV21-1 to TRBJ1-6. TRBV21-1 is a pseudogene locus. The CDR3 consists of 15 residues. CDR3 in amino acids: CASSPVDWGNSPLHF. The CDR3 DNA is TGTGCCAGCAGCCCGGTAGACTGGGGGAATTCACCCCTCCACTTT.